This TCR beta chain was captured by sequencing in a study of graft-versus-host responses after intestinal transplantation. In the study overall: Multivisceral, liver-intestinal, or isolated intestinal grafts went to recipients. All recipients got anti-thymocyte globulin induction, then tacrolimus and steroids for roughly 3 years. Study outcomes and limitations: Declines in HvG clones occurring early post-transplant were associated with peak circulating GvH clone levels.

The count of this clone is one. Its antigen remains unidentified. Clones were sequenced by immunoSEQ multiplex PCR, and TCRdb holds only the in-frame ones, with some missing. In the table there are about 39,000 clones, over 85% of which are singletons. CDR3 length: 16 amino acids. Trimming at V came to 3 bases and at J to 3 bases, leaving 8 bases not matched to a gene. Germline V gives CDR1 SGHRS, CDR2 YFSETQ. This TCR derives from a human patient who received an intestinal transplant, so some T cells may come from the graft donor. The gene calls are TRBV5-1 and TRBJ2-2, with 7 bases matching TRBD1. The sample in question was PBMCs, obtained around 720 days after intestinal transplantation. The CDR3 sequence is CASSSPKGADTGELFF. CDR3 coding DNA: TGCGCCAGCAGCTCCCCGAAGGGGGCTGACACCGGGGAGCTGTTTTTT.